The clone carrying this T cell receptor (beta chain) appeared a few times. Generated by immunoSEQ multiplex PCR, the TCRdb table keeps only in-frame clones and is missing some. The sample has under 200,000 clones, 84% seen once. The length of the CDR3 is 13 residues. V was shortened by 2 bases and J by 7 bases, with 12 bases between the two germline ends. Germline V gives CDR1 KGHSH, CDR2 LQKENI. This record belongs to a study of blood T cell repertoires in COVID-19. Patients from Seattle were sampled longitudinally, starting during active infection. The J gene is TRBJ2-7, the V gene TRBV18; perhaps TRBD1 as D (6 bases). The sample comprised peripheral blood. The receptor's source is a woman older than 75 with COVID-19, enrolled during active disease. The chain's CDR3 is CASSPNTGLEQYF. In DNA, the CDR3 is TGTGCCAGCTCACCAAATACAGGGCTGGAGCAGTACTTC.